This passage covers 5 T cell receptor beta chains from one sample sequenced in a study of CD8+CD57+ T cells in acquired aplastic anemia. Genomic DNA, serving as template, underwent TCR beta VDJ and CDR3 profiling. TCRdb re-called the reads through MiXCR, storing one row per CDR3 protein. The sample records hundreds of thousands of distinct CDR3 sequences, 55% to 70% being singletons. Material for sequencing was sorted CD4+, CD8+, or CD8+CD57+ T cells (not recorded which) from PBMCs. The receptor source for this set is a human donor in good health, serving as a control.

The chain uses TRBV5-1 and TRBJ2-7; D may correspond to TRBD1 or TRBD2 (5 bases each). This CDR3 has 14 residues. Looked up from germline, CDR1 is SGHRS and CDR2 is YFSETQ. V lost 4 bases and J 6 bases, leaving 17 bases between the germline ends. In DNA form, the CDR3 reads TGCGCCAGCAGCCCTAGAATAGGGGCGGGCGAGCAGTACTTC. This encodes CASSPRIGAGEQYF. The whole variable domain, remainder taken from reference TRBV5-1 and TRBJ2-7, is KAGVTQTPRYLIKTRGQQVTLSCSPISGHRSVSWYQQTPGQGLQFLFEYFSETQRNKGNFPGRFSGRQFSNSRSEMNVSTLELGDSALYLCASSPRIGAGEQYFGPGTRLTVT.

This clonotype was recorded only once. The chain couples TRBV7-2 to TRBJ2-2, with a weak D call TRBD1 (5 bases). V lost 5 bases, J lost 6 bases, and 16 bases lay in between. Germline values: CDR1 SGHTA, CDR2 FQGNSA. The CDR3 consists of 15 residues. CDR3 amino acids: CASSLHRQFPGELFF. The CDR3 DNA follows: TGTGCCAGCAGCCTACACCGACAGTTCCCCGGGGAGCTGTTTTTT.

The gene calls are TRBV7-3 and TRBJ1-2; the match to TRBD1 covers 8 bases. The V gene's germline CDR1 is SGHTA and CDR2 FQGTGA. The CDR3 consists of 16 residues. V lost 3 bases, J lost 11 bases, and 17 bases stayed unmatched. The CDR3: CASSFGTGTHTQYYTF. As DNA, the CDR3 is TGTGCCAGCAGCTTCGGGACAGGCACACATACGCAGTATTACACCTTC.

The rearrangement joins TRBV10-3 to TRBJ2-7; 8 nucleotides agree with TRBD1. Trimming removed 5 bases from V and 5 bases from J; junction bases left unmatched: 11. CDR1 is ENHRY and CDR2 is SYGVKD in the germline V gene. CDR3 length: 15 residues. The CDR3 loop is CAISHRDRLTNEQYF. The CDR3 region has the DNA TGTGCCATCAGTCACCGGGACAGGTTGACCAACGAGCAGTACTTC.

This clonotype was seen ten or more times. The rearrangement links TRBV5-8 to TRBJ2-3, with TRBD2 identical over 7 bases. Germline-derived CDR1 and CDR2 are SGHTS and YDEGEE. Trimming at V came to 2 bases and at J to 1 base, leaving 4 bases not matched to a gene. The CDR3 contains 15 residues. The DNA of the CDR3 is TGTGCCAGCAGCTTAGCGGGGTCTGGCACAGATACGCAGTATTTT. Translated: CASSLAGSGTDTQYF.